Following are 27 T cell receptor beta chains from one sample sequenced in a study of T cell responses to AZD1222 COVID-19 vaccine. Sequenced by immunoSEQ multiplex PCR; TCRdb stores in-frame clones only, minus some. The sample contains over 100,000 clones, about 88% of which appear only once. The specimen was peripheral blood, collected on day 0 of AZD1222 vaccination. These TCRs come from an adult in good health.

This clone has a single count. The chain recombines TRBV27 with TRBJ1-1; unclear D gene. This CDR3 has 14 amino acids. CDR1 and CDR2 from the germline V gene are MNHEY and SMNVEV (reference sequence). Trimming removed 7 bases from V and 6 bases from J, with 18 bases in between. CDR3 bases: TGTGCCAGCACCCTCCAAGTGGGGAGCGCTGAAGCTTTCTTT. Translating it yields CASTLQVGSAEAFF.

The chain links TRBV5-1 to TRBJ2-5; 9 bases agree with TRBD2. This CDR3 contains 14 residues. V trimming: 2 bases; J trimming: 2 bases; junction bases outside the gene matches: 1. The germline gives CDR1 SGHRS, CDR2 YFSETQ. In nucleotides, the CDR3 is TGCGCCAGCAGCTTTAGCGGGGGTCAAGAGACCCAGTACTTC. This sequence encodes CASSFSGGQETQYF.

The J gene is TRBJ2-5, the V gene TRBV4-2; 14 nucleotides line up with TRBD2. Per the germline V gene, CDR1 is LGHNA and CDR2 is YNFKEQ. The CDR3 sequence is 16 residues long. V lost 3 bases, J lost 2 bases, and 2 bases stayed unmatched. CDR3 residues: CASSQGLAGAQETQYF. CDR3 coding DNA: TGTGCCAGCAGCCAGGGACTAGCGGGGGCTCAAGAGACCCAGTACTTC.

The chain joins TRBV14 to TRBJ2-7, with D unclear. The CDR3 is made up of 16 amino acids. The V end lost 1 base, the J end lost 0 bases, and 13 bases lay between the germline ends. CDR1 and CDR2 (germline): SGHDN, FVKESK. The CDR3 DNA follows: TGTGCCAGCAGCCAAGTTGTAGGGATGGGCTCCTACGAGCAGTACTTC. Its translation: CASSQVVGMGSYEQYF.

The chain has TRBV6-5 and TRBJ2-2; D gene uncertain. The CDR3 runs 15 residues. V lost 7 bases, J lost 0 bases, and 12 bases lay in between. Germline assignment: CDR1 MNHEY and CDR2 SVGAGI. In nucleotides, the CDR3 is TGTGCCAGCAAAACGGTAGCTGCGAACACCGGGGAGCTGTTTTTT. Translation gives CASKTVAANTGELFF.

The chain uses TRBV18 and TRBJ2-4; unclear D gene. Trimming removed 1 base at V and 5 bases at J, with 12 bases between. Germline V gene data show CDR1 as KGHSH and CDR2 as LQKENI. This CDR3 has 15 amino acids. The chain's CDR3 is CASSPLPADQNIQYF. For the CDR3, the DNA is TGTGCCAGCTCACCACTACCCGCGGATCAAAACATTCAGTACTTC.

This sequence joins TRBV28 and TRBJ1-2; weak D call: TRBD1 (5 bases). With 6 bases removed from V and 10 bases from J, the gap between germline ends came to 15 bases. This CDR3 has 12 amino acids. Germline V gene data show CDR1 as MDHEN and CDR2 as SYDVKM. CDR3 residues: CASSPEYRIYTF. The CDR3 DNA reads TGTGCCAGCAGCCCTGAGTACAGGATCTACACCTTC.

V is TRBV5-5 and J is TRBJ1-2; D unresolved. The V gene lost 4 bases and the J gene lost 2 bases, with 9 bases spanning the gap. CDR3 size: 13 residues. Germline values: CDR1 SGHKS, CDR2 YYEKEE (reference sequence). CDR3 in DNA: TGTGCCAGCAGCCTGGAGAGCAACTATGGCTACACCTTC. Protein product: CASSLESNYGYTF.

The genes are TRBV4-1 and TRBJ1-1, with 8 bases aligning to TRBD1. CDR1 and CDR2 from the germline V gene are MGHRA and YSYEKL. Germline trimming cut 1 base from V and 5 bases from J; bases unmatched to any gene: 3. This CDR3 region has 14 residues. The CDR3 nucleotides are TGCGCCAGCAGCCAAGCCACAGGGGGAACTGAAGCTTTCTTT. It encodes CASSQATGGTEAFF.

The rearrangement links TRBV14 to TRBJ1-5; D ambiguous. This CDR3 has 14 residues. Germline lookup yields CDR1 SGHDN and CDR2 FVKESK. V dropped 1 base and J dropped 6 bases, with 10 bases sitting between them. The CDR3 loop reads CASSQAGPSQPQHF. The CDR3 DNA reads TGTGCCAGCAGCCAAGCCGGCCCGTCTCAGCCCCAGCATTTT.

The V call is TRBV30, the J call TRBJ1-1; D unclear. The CDR3 covers 11 residues. From germline, CDR1 is GTSNPN and CDR2 SVGIG (reference sequence). Trimming left V 4 bases short and J 2 bases short, with 5 bases between. DNA for the CDR3: TGTGCCTGGACCTTCAACACTGAAGCTTTCTTT. This encodes CAWTFNTEAFF.

The chain uses TRBV5-3 and TRBJ1-3; D may be TRBD1 (5 bases). TRBV5-3 belongs to the ORF category, with a function that is uncertain. The CDR3 spans 15 residues. Trimming cost V 4 bases and J 1 base, with 12 bases left between them. Here the CDR3 reads CARSRQGVSGNTIYF. The CDR3 nucleotides read TGTGCCAGAAGCCGGCAGGGAGTATCTGGAAACACCATATATTTT.

The rearrangement joins TRBV3-1 (or the pseudogene TRBV3-2) to TRBJ2-5; possibly TRBD1 for D (5 bases). This CDR3 is 13 amino acids long. The germline gives CDR1 LGHDT, CDR2 YNNKEL (reference sequence). V was pared by 4 bases and J by 2 bases, with 8 bases between. The CDR3 region is CASSRGQQETQYF. CDR3 nucleotides: TGTGCCAGCAGCCGAGGACAACAAGAGACCCAGTACTTC.

The rearrangement uses TRBV5-1 and TRBJ2-4; the D is unclear. CDR3 size: 14 residues. The germline V gene has CDR1 SGHRS and CDR2 YFSETQ. V was clipped by 4 bases and J by 0 bases, with 8 bases between them. The CDR3 nucleotides read TGCGCCAGCAGCACCACGGGAGCCAAAAACATTCAGTACTTC. Protein sequence: CASSTTGAKNIQYF.

The rearrangement joins TRBV24-1 to TRBJ1-5; D is ambiguous. Germline CDR1 reads KGHDR; CDR2 reads SFDVKD. This CDR3 contains 16 residues. The V end lost 4 bases, the J end lost 0 bases, and 12 bases lay between the germline ends. The CDR3 loop is CATSDPRADSNQPQHF. The CDR3 DNA reads as TGTGCCACCAGTGACCCAAGGGCAGATAGCAATCAGCCCCAGCATTTT.

The J gene is TRBJ1-1, the V gene TRBV5-4; perhaps TRBD1 as D (5 bases). The germline CDR1 and CDR2 sequences are SGHNT and YYREEE (reference sequence). This CDR3 has 16 residues. Trimming removed 0 bases from V and 0 bases from J, with 12 bases in between. The CDR3 loop is CASSLVGEGMNTEAFF. The DNA for the CDR3 is TGTGCCAGCAGCTTGGTGGGGGAAGGGATGAACACTGAAGCTTTCTTT.

This chain links TRBV19 with TRBJ2-7, with 7 nucleotides matching TRBD2. The CDR3 contains 12 residues. Trimming at V came to 9 bases and at J to 6 bases, leaving 8 bases not matched to a gene. CDR1 and CDR2 (germline): LNHDA, SQIVND (reference sequence). The chain's CDR3 is CASKTSSGEQYF. For the CDR3, the DNA is TGTGCCAGCAAGACTAGCTCCGGCGAGCAGTACTTC.

This clone has more than one count but fewer than ten. This same CDR3 is encoded by further DNA sequences in the sample. This rearrangement joins TRBV28 to TRBJ1-1; TRBD1 is a possible D gene (5 bases). V lost 3 bases and J 2 bases, leaving 10 bases between the germline ends. This CDR3 spans 14 amino acids. Germline CDR1 MDHEN, CDR2 SYDVKM. The DNA for the CDR3 is TGTGCCAGCAGTTTGTGGGGGGGTAACACTGAAGCTTTCTTT. It specifies CASSLWGGNTEAFF.

The rearrangement joins TRBV6-5 to TRBJ2-1; 8 bases match TRBD1. Germline-derived CDR1 and CDR2 are MNHEY and SVGAGI. This CDR3 contains 15 residues. With V trimmed by 6 bases and J by 4 bases, 8 bases remained unmatched. In DNA form, the CDR3 reads TGTGCCAGCAGAGCCGGACAGGGTCGGTACAATGAGCAGTTCTTC. This encodes CASRAGQGRYNEQFF.

J is TRBJ1-3 and V is TRBV5-4, with D maybe TRBD1 (5 bases). V shed 3 bases and J shed 0 bases, with 13 bases lying between them. Germline CDR1 and CDR2: SGHNT and YYREEE (reference sequence). The CDR3 runs to 16 residues. Written as DNA, the CDR3 is TGTGCCAGCAGCTCAGTGGGGGGACCCTCTGGAAACACCATATATTTT. Its protein product is CASSSVGGPSGNTIYF.

The rearrangement joins TRBV6-2 or TRBV6-3 to TRBJ2-3; 12 bases map to TRBD1. The CDR3 contains 17 residues. Losses at the gene ends were 2 bases for V and 4 bases for J; bases not matched to a gene: 7. From germline, CDR1 is MNHEY and CDR2 SVGEGT. The CDR3 DNA is TGTGCCAGCAGTTACGGGGGGACAGGGGGCTTATCAGATACGCAGTATTTT. Translated: CASSYGGTGGLSDTQYF.

The V and J genes are TRBV23-1 and TRBJ2-7, with D hard to call. TRBV23-1 has ORF status, its function being uncertain. The V and J ends lost 3 bases and 0 bases respectively, with 9 bases between them. CDR3 size: 14 residues. The CDR3 loop reads CASSHERASYEQYF. CDR3 DNA: TGCGCCAGCAGTCATGAAAGGGCCTCCTACGAGCAGTACTTC.

The chain carries TRBV5-1 and TRBJ1-5; 7 nucleotides line up with TRBD1. V trimming: 5 bases; J trimming: 0 bases; junction bases outside the gene matches: 5. Germline V CDR1 and CDR2: SGHRS, YFSETQ. This CDR3 is 15 amino acids long. CDR3 protein: CASSYSGGSNQPQHF. For the CDR3, the DNA is TGCGCCAGCAGTTACTCAGGGGGTAGCAATCAGCCCCAGCATTTT.

The genes are TRBV5-1 and TRBJ2-5; TRBD1 agrees at 7 bases. V lost 4 bases and J lost 1; bases outside the gene matches: 10. The V gene's germline CDR1 is SGHRS and CDR2 YFSETQ. The length of the CDR3 is 16 residues. Written as DNA, the CDR3 is TGCGCCAGCAGCCGACGGGGACAGCTAATCCAAGAGACCCAGTACTTC. It codes for CASSRRGQLIQETQYF.

The chain has TRBV5-5 and TRBJ2-1; 11 bases match TRBD2. CDR1 is SGHKS and CDR2 is YYEKEE in the germline V gene (reference sequence). V lost 3 bases, J lost 10 bases, and 9 bases stayed unmatched. CDR3 length: 15 amino acids. The CDR3 DNA reads TGTGCCAGCAGCTCCGTAGCGGGGGGGCTGGAGGAGCAGTTCTTC. The encoded protein is CASSSVAGGLEEQFF.

This clone was counted once. V usage is TRBV9 and J usage is TRBJ1-6, with a weak D call TRBD1 (5 bases). Per the germline V gene, CDR1 is SGDLS and CDR2 is YYNGEE. This CDR3 region has 16 residues. Trimming shortened V by 2 bases and J by 9 bases, and 18 bases separated the two germline ends. DNA for the CDR3: TGTGCCAGCAGCGTGGGTGGCAGGGTGGAGGGTTCACCCCTCCACTTT. Translating gives CASSVGGRVEGSPLHF.

This sequence joins TRBV5-1 and TRBJ2-6, with 10 positions matching TRBD1. The CDR3 consists of 17 residues. The germline gives CDR1 SGHRS, CDR2 YFSETQ. J gave up 2 bases and V 7 bases, and 9 bases lay outside the gene matches. The CDR3 region is CASLDRGRGTGANVLTF. For the CDR3, the DNA is TGCGCCAGCTTAGACAGGGGGCGCGGTACTGGGGCCAACGTCCTGACTTTC.